The 5 T cell receptor beta chains below were found in one sample sequenced in a study of cytomegalovirus exposure and HLA in healthy donors. Researchers ran the PCR with 60 Vbeta and 13 Jbeta primers. The method was immunoSEQ multiplex PCR; TCRdb's version includes in-frame clones alone and lacks a portion of them. The table includes over 150,000 clones, about 80% detected once. Input material: PBMCs. The receptors derive from a man aged 18 to 29 in good health and CMV-seropositive.

The chain links TRBV7-9 to TRBJ2-3; D call uncertain. V was cut by 2 bases and J by 6 bases, with 15 bases left in between. Germline CDR1 SEHNR, CDR2 FQNEAQ (reference sequence). The CDR3 has 15 residues. As DNA, the CDR3 is TGTGCCAGCAGCTTAAGTGACGGAGCCGGCGATACGCAGTATTTT. This gives the protein CASSLSDGAGDTQYF.

The CDR3 region has the DNA TGTGCCAGCAGCTTAAACGGTGGACAGGGGAGCACTGAAGCTTTCTTT. This sequence encodes CASSLNGGQGSTEAFF. The chain has TRBV7-2 and TRBJ1-1; TRBD1 matches at 9 bases. Germline values: CDR1 SGHTA, CDR2 FQGNSA. The V segment lost 2 bases and the J segment 4 bases; nucleotides outside the gene matches: 8. This CDR3 is 16 amino acids long.

The rearrangement joins TRBV5-4 to TRBJ2-3; 11 bases are shared with TRBD2. CDR1 and CDR2 (germline): SGHNT, YYREEE (reference sequence). CDR3 length: 15 residues. The V segment lost 2 bases and the J segment 6 bases; nucleotides outside the gene matches: 5. CDR3 DNA: TGTGCCAGCAGCTTCCAACTAGCGGGAGTTGATACGCAGTATTTT. It translates to CASSFQLAGVDTQYF.

The chain employs TRBV30 and TRBJ1-1; tentative D call: TRBD1 (5 bases). The ends were cut back, 8 bases at V and 1 base at J, with 14 bases in the middle. The CDR3 is made up of 13 amino acids. The germline gives CDR1 GTSNPN, CDR2 SVGIG (reference sequence). For the CDR3, the DNA is TGTGCCCAGACAGATCCGCCGAACACTGAAGCTTTCTTT. Protein sequence: CAQTDPPNTEAFF.

V and J are TRBV9 and TRBJ2-3; D may be TRBD2 (5 bases). The ends were cut back, 1 base at V and 2 bases at J, with 11 bases in the middle. The CDR3 loop spans 15 amino acids. CDR1 and CDR2 (germline): SGDLS, YYNGEE. The CDR3, as DNA: TGTGCCAGCAGCGTAACAGCGGAAAACACAGATACGCAGTATTTT. Its translation: CASSVTAENTDTQYF.